A selection of T cell receptor beta chains follows, all from one sample in a study of CD8 T cells in Susac syndrome. TCRdb re-called the immunoSEQ multiplex PCR reads through MiXCR, storing one row per CDR3 protein. Here the sample spans under 200,000 distinct CDR3 sequences, approximately 95% being singletons. The sequencing sample was made of CD8+ T cells from PBMCs. The receptors stem from a human donor with multiple sclerosis. Each CDR3 is given with its conserved first and last residue. The order of the fields is D gene, J gene, clone size, V gene, CDR3 length, CDR3 protein, CDR3 DNA. A D gene is named only where the DNA matches it firmly. Not every row has a clone size; where given, it reads once, few, many or a size class.

. TRBJ2-4 . TRBV27 16 CASSPQGIGTKNIQYF TGTGCCAGCAGTCCACAGGGAATCGGAACCAAAAACATTCAGTACTTC
. TRBJ2-7 . TRBV14 13 CASSQDYRYEQYF TGTGCCAGCTCTCAAGACTACCGCTACGAGCAGTACTTC
. TRBJ1-4 . TRBV19 15 CASSGRTAPNEKLFF TGTGCCAGTAGTGGGAGGACAGCCCCAAATGAAAAACTGTTTTTT
. TRBJ1-2 . TRBV20-1 10 CSARWNGYTF TGCAGTGCTAGATGGAATGGCTACACCTTC
. TRBJ2-3 . TRBV28 12 CASNLDADTQYF TGTGCCAGCAACCTGGATGCAGATACGCAGTATTTT
TRBD2 TRBJ2-3 . TRBV2 19 CASSRLQAGGPENADTQYF TGTGCCAGCAGCCGGCTTCAAGCGGGAGGGCCAGAAAACGCAGATACGCAGTATTTT
. TRBJ2-3 . TRBV27 11 CASRLGLTQYF TGTGCCAGCAGACTGGGACTGACGCAGTATTTT
TRBD2 TRBJ2-5 . TRBV4-1 16 CASSQDGLAVGETQYF TGCGCCAGCAGCCAAGACGGACTAGCGGTCGGGGAGACCCAGTACTTC
TRBD2 TRBJ2-1 once TRBV9 16 CASSVERLAGYNEQFF TGTGCCAGCAGCGTAGAAAGGCTAGCGGGATACAATGAGCAGTTCTTC
. TRBJ2-1 . TRBV28 12 CAAGDLYNEQFF TGTGCTGCCGGAGACCTATACAATGAGCAGTTCTTC
TRBD2 TRBJ2-1 . TRBV24-1 14 CATSDGAGGFEQFF TGTGCCACCAGTGACGGAGCGGGAGGTTTTGAGCAGTTCTTC
. TRBJ2-6 . TRBV15 15 CATTSWGSGANVLTF TGTGCCACCACCTCGTGGGGATCTGGGGCCAACGTCCTGACTTTC
. TRBJ2-2 . TRBV9 13 CASTGTRIGELFF TGTGCCAGCACTGGGACTCGAATCGGGGAGCTGTTTTTT
TRBD2 TRBJ2-2 once TRBV29-1 16 CSVGGLAGVRTGELFF TGCAGCGTTGGGGGACTAGCGGGAGTTCGAACCGGGGAGCTGTTTTTT
. TRBJ2-3 once TRBV12-3/TRBV12-4 13 CASSPVLGDTQYF TGTGCCAGCAGCCCCGTGCTCGGCGATACGCAGTATTTT
TRBD1 TRBJ2-1 . TRBV27 14 CASSYRGSYNEQFF TGTGCCAGCAGTTACAGGGGGTCCTACAATGAGCAGTTCTTC
. TRBJ2-7 . TRBV6-5 14 CASSPTWSSYEQYF TGTGCCAGCAGCCCGACGTGGAGCTCCTACGAGCAGTACTTC
. TRBJ2-1 . TRBV28 14 CASGEVSSYNEQFF TGTGCCAGCGGAGAGGTGAGCTCCTACAATGAGCAGTTCTTC
. TRBJ1-1 once TRBV7-9 14 CASSKDGVNTEAFF TGTGCCAGCAGCAAAGACGGGGTGAACACTGAAGCTTTCTTT
. TRBJ1-5 . TRBV23-1 16 CASSQSFGSERRPQHF TGCGCCAGCAGTCAATCGTTTGGTTCTGAAAGACGGCCCCAGCATTTT
TRBD1 TRBJ2-3 . TRBV2 16 CASSGPGTDGTDTQYF TGTGCCAGCAGTGGACCCGGGACAGACGGCACAGATACGCAGTATTTT
TRBD1 TRBJ1-1 . TRBV12-5 14 CASGPRQGLAEAFF TGTGCTAGTGGTCCGCGACAGGGTTTGGCTGAAGCTTTCTTT
TRBD1 TRBJ1-2 once TRBV4-1 15 CASSQVDRGSGGYTF TGCGCCAGCAGCCAAGTCGACAGGGGAAGTGGTGGCTACACCTTC
TRBD1 TRBJ1-2 once TRBV2 11 CAKDRVNGYTF TGTGCCAAGGACAGGGTTAATGGCTACACCTTC